The 18 T cell receptor beta chains in this list originate from one sample, sequenced in a study of metastatic and nonmetastatic thyroid tumors. TCRdb re-clonotyped the PCR reads via MiXCR. This sample has about 6,800 clones, with 3% to 3.5% found just once. There were no patients who had received any treatment before thyroid surgery. The sample was tumor tissue. These TCRs come from a female donor with papillary thyroid cancer or a benign thyroid nodule (not recorded which). Some clones in this sample may be carry-over from other donors' samples.

Many counts were recorded for this clone. V gene TRBV6-5 combines with J gene TRBJ1-4; no definite D call. CDR3 length equals 16 residues. Germline CDR1 and CDR2: MNHEY and SVGAGI. Trimming shortened V by 0 bases and J by 4 bases, and 12 bases separated the two germline ends. CDR3 DNA: TGTGCCAGCAGTTACTCGATTGCCAGTAATAATGAAAAACTGTTTTTT. Protein product: CASSYSIASNNEKLFF.

This clone was observed a few times. A much larger clone lies one base from this, so it may be a read error. The same CDR3 is also encoded by other DNA sequences in this sample. The chain links TRBV20-1 to TRBJ1-1; D unresolved. This CDR3 contains 15 residues. Germline assignment: CDR1 DFQATT and CDR2 SNEGSKA (reference sequence). V was shortened by 2 bases and J by 3 bases, with 16 bases between the two germline ends. CDR3 nucleotide sequence: TGCAGTGCTAGAAACAGTACGGGGTTTGACACTGAAGCTTTCTTT. This gives the protein CSARNSTGFDTEAFF.

Ten or more counts support this clone. The genes are TRBV5-1 and TRBJ2-7; 9 positions match TRBD1. Germline CDR1 SGHRS, CDR2 YFSETQ. The CDR3 consists of 13 residues. Trimming removed 4 bases from V and 6 bases from J; junction bases left unmatched: 5. The CDR3 here is CASSLGQGGEQYF. CDR3 nucleotides: TGCGCCAGCAGCCTGGGACAGGGAGGCGAGCAGTACTTC. The whole variable domain, remainder taken from reference TRBV5-1 and TRBJ2-7, is KAGVTQTPRYLIKTRGQQVTLSCSPISGHRSVSWYQQTPGQGLQFLFEYFSETQRNKGNFPGRFSGRQFSNSRSEMNVSTLELGDSALYLCASSLGQGGEQYFGPGTRLTVT.

In this sample, this clone turned up many times. The V and J genes are TRBV7-9 and TRBJ2-3; tentatively, D is TRBD2 (5 bases). Trimming cost V 4 bases and J 8 bases, with 16 bases left between them. CDR1 is SEHNR, CDR2 FQNEAQ, per germline (reference sequence). This CDR3 region has 14 residues. The CDR3 sequence is CASSSNEGSLTQYF. CDR3 nucleotides: TGTGCCAGCAGCTCAAATGAGGGTAGCCTTACGCAGTATTTT.

Ten or more counts support this clone. The V gene is TRBV5-4, the J gene TRBJ2-7; 9 bases agree with TRBD1. Germline lookup yields CDR1 SGHNT and CDR2 YYREEE (reference sequence). The CDR3 length is 15 residues. After removal of 4 bases from V and 4 bases from J, the junction contained 9 bases not matched to a gene. The CDR3 region has the DNA TGTGCCAGCAGCCCAGCGGGACAGGGACGGTACGAGCAGTACTTC. Protein: CASSPAGQGRYEQYF.

This clone was seen many times. The V call is TRBV10-2, the J call TRBJ1-1; D is ambiguous. The V end lost 5 bases, the J end lost 0 bases, and 7 bases lay between the germline ends. There are 13 residues in the CDR3. The germline CDR1 and CDR2 sequences are WSHSY and SAAADI. The CDR3: CASSSVLNTEAFF. The CDR3 bases are TGCGCCAGCAGTTCCGTCTTGAACACTGAAGCTTTCTTT.

Many counts were recorded for this clone. The chain couples TRBV4-1 to TRBJ2-3, with 10 bases identical to TRBD2. Germline V gene data show CDR1 as MGHRA and CDR2 as YSYEKL. The CDR3 contains 17 residues. V lost 2 bases and J lost 1; bases outside the gene matches: 6. CDR3 residues: CASSQLVLAGRTDTQYF. For the CDR3, the DNA is TGCGCCAGCAGCCAACTCGTACTAGCGGGGCGCACAGATACGCAGTATTTT.

This clone is medium-sized in the sample. V gene TRBV11-2 combines with J gene TRBJ2-7; 9 bases are shared with TRBD1. The CDR3 spans 15 residues. CDR1 and CDR2 from the germline V gene are SGHAT and FQNNGV. The junction had 7 bases not matched to a gene; V was cut back by 5 bases and J by 2 bases. Here the CDR3 reads CASSAGTGRTYEQYF. The CDR3 nucleotides are TGTGCCAGCAGCGCCGGGACAGGGAGGACCTACGAGCAGTACTTC.

This clone was seen more than once but under ten times. V is TRBV6-2 or TRBV6-3 and J is TRBJ1-6; 9 nucleotides match TRBD1. The CDR3 has 14 residues. Germline CDR1 reads MNHEY; CDR2 reads SVGEGT. V gave up 7 bases and J gave up 10 bases; unmatched junction bases: 8. The CDR3 loop reads CASTRQGDSSPLHF. The DNA of the CDR3 is TGTGCCAGCACCAGACAGGGGGATAGCTCACCCCTCCACTTT.

This clone was observed a handful of times. V and J are TRBV12-3 or TRBV12-4 and TRBJ1-1; D is perhaps TRBD1 (5 bases). V dropped 3 bases and J dropped 1 base, with 9 bases sitting between them. CDR3 length: 14 residues. The DNA of the CDR3 is TGTGCCAGCAGTTTCATAGGACAGAACACTGAAGCTTTCTTT. Translation: CASSFIGQNTEAFF.

In the case of this clone: A read error may account for a junction end that differs from germline. The chain combines TRBV27 with TRBJ2-7, with 7 positions matching TRBD2. This CDR3 region has 17 residues. Germline V CDR1 and CDR2: MNHEY, SMNVEV (reference sequence). CDR3 DNA sequence: TGCGCCAGCAGTTTGCAAGGGCCTAGCGGAAATGACTACGAGCAGTACTTC. It codes for CASSLQGPSGNDYEQYF.

In this sample, this clone is medium-sized. The genes are TRBV6-1 and TRBJ2-2; 9 bases map to TRBD2. Germline loops: CDR1 MNHNS, CDR2 SASEGT. The CDR3 contains 16 residues. V dropped 7 bases and J dropped 8; count of bases not matched to a gene: 14. Written as DNA, the CDR3 is TGTGCCAGCATTCCCACCGCGGTAGCGGGAGCGGGGGAGCTGTTTTTT. Its translation is CASIPTAVAGAGELFF.

Within the sample, this clone is medium-sized. CDR3 amino acids: CASSAPPHRSLGAGYTF. For the CDR3, the DNA is TGTGCCAGCAGCGCCCCCCCCCACCGCTCCCTAGGCGCTGGCTACACCTTC. The J gene is TRBJ1-2, the V gene TRBV7-9, with D hard to call. Germline V lookup: CDR1 SEHNR, CDR2 FQNEAQ (reference sequence). The V and J ends lost 5 bases and 7 bases respectively, with 26 bases between them. The CDR3 is 17 amino acids.

This clone rates as medium-sized (0.01 to 0.1%). This chain uses TRBV12-3 or TRBV12-4 with TRBJ1-4; D is unresolved. The CDR3 spans 14 residues. Trimming shortened V by 6 bases and J by 6 bases, and 14 bases separated the two germline ends. CDR3: CASSRFGSDEKLFF. CDR3 in DNA: TGTGCCAGCAGCCGCTTTGGGTCTGATGAAAAACTGTTTTTT.

This clone was observed many times. The rearrangement links TRBV5-4 to TRBJ2-7; D possibly matches TRBD1 or TRBD2 (5 bases each). The CDR3 contains 14 residues. The V and J ends lost 5 bases and 4 bases respectively, with 16 bases between them. The V gene's germline CDR1 is SGHNT and CDR2 YYREEE (reference sequence). This CDR3 reads CASSSPGTPYEQYF. The CDR3 bases are TGTGCCAGCAGTTCGCCGGGGACCCCATACGAGCAGTACTTC.

This clone qualifies as medium-sized. This rearrangement joins TRBV6-1 to TRBJ2-3, with no clear D. The V gene lost 3 bases and the J gene lost 2 bases, with 12 bases spanning the gap. The CDR3 spans 15 residues. The germline V gene encodes CDR1 MNHNS and CDR2 SASEGT. The CDR3 DNA is TGTGCCAGCAGTGACGCCGGGTTCTACACAGATACGCAGTATTTT. This sequence encodes CASSDAGFYTDTQYF.

This clone has at least ten counts. A much more abundant neighbour one base away suggests this may be a read error. Within the sample, other DNA sequences also encode this same CDR3. The chain couples TRBV28 to TRBJ1-1, with D possibly being TRBD1 (5 bases). This CDR3 has 14 amino acids. The germline CDR1 and CDR2 sequences are MDHEN and SYDVKM. In DNA, the CDR3 is TGTGCCAGCAGTCCTGGGGCTTGGGGAACTGAAGCTTTCTTC. Amino acid sequence: CASSPGAWGTEAFF.

This clone has at least ten counts. The chain is built from TRBV6-1 and TRBJ1-1; D is perhaps TRBD1 (5 bases). Trimming stripped 6 bases from V and 5 bases from J, with 13 bases between. Germline CDR1 MNHNS, CDR2 SASEGT. The CDR3 is 13 residues long. The CDR3 here is CASRLMGGTEAFF. CDR3 bases: TGTGCCAGCAGGTTAATGGGGGGAACTGAAGCTTTCTTT.